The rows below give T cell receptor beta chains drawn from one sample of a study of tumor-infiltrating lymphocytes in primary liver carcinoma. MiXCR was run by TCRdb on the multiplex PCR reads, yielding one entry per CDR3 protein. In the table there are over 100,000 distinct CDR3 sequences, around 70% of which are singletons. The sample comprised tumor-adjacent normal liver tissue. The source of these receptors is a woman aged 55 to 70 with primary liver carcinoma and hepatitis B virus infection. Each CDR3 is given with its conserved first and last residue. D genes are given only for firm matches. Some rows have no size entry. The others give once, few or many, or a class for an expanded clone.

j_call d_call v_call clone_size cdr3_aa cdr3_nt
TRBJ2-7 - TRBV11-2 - CTSSLTSGGEQYF TGTACCAGCAGCTTAACTAGTGGGGGCGAGCAGTACTTC
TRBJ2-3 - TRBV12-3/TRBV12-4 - CASHPGAHISIQPQYF TGTGCCAGCCACCCCGGGGCCCACATTAGCATTCAGCCCCAGTATTTT
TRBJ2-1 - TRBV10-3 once CAIRRGGHEQFF TGTGCCATCAGACGTGGGGGGCATGAGCAGTTCTTC
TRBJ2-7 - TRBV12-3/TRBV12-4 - CANSLWGRKAYEQYF TGTGCCAACAGTTTATGGGGAAGAAAAGCCTACGAGCAATACTTC
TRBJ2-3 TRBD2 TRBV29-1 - CSVGAGGSRNMHYF TGCAGCGTTGGTGCGGGAGGGTCCAGGAATATGCACTATTTT
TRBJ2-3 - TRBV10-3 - CAISERANRDTQYF TGTGCCATCTCGGAGCGGGCGAACAGAGATACGCAGTATTTT
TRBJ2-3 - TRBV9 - CARWTTTAPYRDTQYF TGTGCCAGATGGACGACCACCGCTCCATACAGAGATACGCAGTATTTT
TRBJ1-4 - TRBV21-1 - CASKIRDRGMKSCFF TGTGCCAGCAAAATCCGGGACAGGGGAATGAAAAGCTGTTTTTTT
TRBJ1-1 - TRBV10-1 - CASSETKRGPPFF TGTGCCAGCAGTGAGACGAAGAGAGGACCCCCTTTCTTT
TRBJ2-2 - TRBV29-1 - CSVVSQNTGKLFF TGCAGCGTTGTGAGCCAGAACACAGGGAAGCTGTTTTTT
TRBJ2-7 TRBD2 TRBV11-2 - CASSPDYTREGSYERYF TGTGCCAGCAGCCCCGACTACACTCGGGAGGGCTCCTACGAGCGGTACTTC
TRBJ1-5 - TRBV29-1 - CSVSGGAGSNQVQHF TGCAGCGTTAGTGGGGGCGCGGGAAGCAATCAGGTCCAGCATTTT
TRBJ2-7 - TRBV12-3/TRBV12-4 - CASRRSDEHYF TGTGCCAGCCGTAGGTCCGACGAGCACTACTTC
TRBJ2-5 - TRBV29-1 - CSVGSRTRVTQYF TGCAGCGTTGGCAGCAGGACTCGGGTGACCCAGTACTTC
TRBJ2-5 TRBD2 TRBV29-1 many CSVELSSGRTGTQYF TGCAGCGTTGAGCTGTCTAGCGGGAGGACCGGGACCCAGTACTTC
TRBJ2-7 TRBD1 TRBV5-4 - CASSLGTGGYEEYF TGTGCCAGCAGCTTGGGGACAGGGGGGTACGAGGAGTATTTC
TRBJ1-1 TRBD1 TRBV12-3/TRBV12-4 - CANSLGDRDAFF TGTGCCAACAGTTTGGGGGACAGGGATGCTTTCTTT
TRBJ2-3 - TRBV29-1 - CSMGVEAGDMQYF TGCAGCATGGGAGTAGAGGCAGGAGATATGCAGTATTTT
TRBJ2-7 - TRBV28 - CASSLHGSSYEQYF TGTGCCAGCAGTTTACATGGCAGTTCCTACGAGCAGTACTTC
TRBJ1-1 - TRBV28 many CASSLSGFGAFF TGTGCCAGCAGTTTGTCAGGGTTTGGGGCTTTCTTT
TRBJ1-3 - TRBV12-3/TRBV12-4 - CANSLRGARSTIYF TGTGCCAACAGTTTACGAGGTGCTCGAAGCACCATATATTTT
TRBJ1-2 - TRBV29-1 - CSGGGARDGYTF TGCAGCGGTGGTGGGGCGAGAGATGGCTACACCTTC
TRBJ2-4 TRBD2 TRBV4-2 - CASSQESPSGRTGPGNIQYF TGTGCCAGCAGTCAAGAGTCCCCTAGCGGGAGGACAGGGCCAGGAAACATTCAGTACTTC